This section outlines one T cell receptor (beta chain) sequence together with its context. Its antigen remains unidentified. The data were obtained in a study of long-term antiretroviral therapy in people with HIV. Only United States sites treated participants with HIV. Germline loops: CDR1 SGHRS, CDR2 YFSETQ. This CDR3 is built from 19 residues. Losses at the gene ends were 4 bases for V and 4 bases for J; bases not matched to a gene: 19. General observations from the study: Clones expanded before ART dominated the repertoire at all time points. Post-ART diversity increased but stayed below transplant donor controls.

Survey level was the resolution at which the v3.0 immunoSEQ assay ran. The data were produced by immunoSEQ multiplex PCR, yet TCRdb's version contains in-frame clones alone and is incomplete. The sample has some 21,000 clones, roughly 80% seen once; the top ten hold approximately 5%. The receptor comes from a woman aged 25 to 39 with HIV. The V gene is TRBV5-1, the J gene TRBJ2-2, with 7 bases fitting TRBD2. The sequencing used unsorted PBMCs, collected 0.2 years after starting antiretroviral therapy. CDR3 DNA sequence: TGCGCCAGCAGCCAACCCCATGATGGGGCGGGGGTTACCACCGGGGAGCTGTTTTTT. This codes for CASSQPHDGAGVTTGELFF.